The subject of this entry is one T cell receptor beta chain. Its antigen is undetermined. The record originates from a study of radiation and T cells in renal cell carcinoma. The wider study: Nephrectomy followed 15 Gy stereotactic body radiation by 4 weeks.

Time point meaning: baseline pretreatment blood. Treatment in this sample: 15 Gy SBRT to primary tumor, nephrectomy 4 weeks later. Study-level results: Top tumor clonotypes rose in blood 2 weeks post-radiation, then contracted. Baseline intratumoral clonotype presence is unknown without pretreatment biopsies.

The CDR3 runs 11 residues. V was trimmed by 7 bases and J by 4 bases, leaving 6 bases between them. The germline V gene has CDR1 SGDLS and CDR2 YYNGEE. The table came from immunoSEQ multiplex PCR; TCRdb's copy has only in-frame clones and leaves some out. The table lists approximately 100,000 clones, about 88% of them singletons. The gene calls are TRBV9 and TRBJ1-3; D is undetermined. This receptor was obtained from a man between 50 and 59 years old with renal cell carcinoma. The source material was blood, sampled from a patient whose treatment included radiotherapy and nephrectomy. In nucleotides, the CDR3 is TGTGCCAGCGGGCAAGGAAACACCATATATTTT. Translated, it gives CASGQGNTIYF.